A selection of T cell receptor beta chains follows, all from one sample in a study of shared clonotypes between healthy human individuals. Profiled with immunoSEQ multiplex PCR; TCRdb holds only in-frame clones, not every one. The sample holds a few million clones, around 93% seen once. Input material: naive CD8+ T cells from PBMCs. The source is a man aged 18 to 30 in good health. Some clones in this sample may be carry-over from other donors' samples. CDR3s include the opening cysteine and the closing phenylalanine or tryptophan. D genes are given only for firm matches.

V,J,D,DNA,CDR3
TRBV11-2,TRBJ2-7,.,TGTGCCAGCAGCCTAGGGATCCCCTACGAGCAGTACTTC,CASSLGIPYEQYF
TRBV27,TRBJ1-2,.,TGTGCCAGCAGTTCTCGGAGCCGGGGAGGCTACACCTTC,CASSSRSRGGYTF
TRBV27,TRBJ2-7,TRBD2,TGTGCCAGCAGCCCGATAGCGGGAGTTGAGCAGTACTTC,CASSPIAGVEQYF
TRBV5-6,TRBJ1-1,.,TGTGCCAGCAGCCCAAACCCGGGGGGGGCGCAGGACTACACTGAAGCTTTCTTT,CASSPNPGGAQDYTEAFF
TRBV19,TRBJ2-5,.,TGTGCCAGTACCCAACGGGGGCTGGAGACCCAGTACTTC,CASTQRGLETQYF
TRBV7-7,TRBJ2-5,TRBD2,TGTGCCAGCAGCTCCCTAGCGGGAGAGGAGACCCAGTACTTC,CASSSLAGEETQYF
TRBV28,TRBJ1-1,.,TGTGCCAGCAGCCGCCCGGGACTTTCGAACACTGAAGCTTTCTTT,CASSRPGLSNTEAFF
TRBV6-1,TRBJ2-4,.,TGTGCCAGCAGTGAAATTGGGGTGGGCAAAAACATTCAGTACTTC,CASSEIGVGKNIQYF
TRBV27,TRBJ2-7,.,TGTGCCAGCAGTGGCGGGTACGAGCAGTACTTC,CASSGGYEQYF
TRBV10-1,TRBJ2-1,TRBD2,TGCGCCAGCAGCCTGCTAGCGGGAGGGGGGTACAATGAGCAGTTCTTC,CASSLLAGGGYNEQFF
TRBV6-1,TRBJ2-7,TRBD2,TGTGCCAGCAGTGATGCCATAGGGACTAGCGGCATGGGCTACGAGCAGTACTTC,CASSDAIGTSGMGYEQYF
TRBV7-8,TRBJ2-3,.,TGTGCCAGCAGCGAGCAGAAGAGAGATACGCAGTATTTT,CASSEQKRDTQYF
TRBV19,TRBJ1-1,.,TGTGCCAGTAGTCTCGCTCTCGAGGGGAACACTGAAGCTTTCTTT,CASSLALEGNTEAFF